The 9 T cell receptor beta chains below come from one sample, sequenced in a study of Ad26.COV2.S vaccination and SARS-CoV-2 variants. Clones were sequenced by immunoSEQ multiplex PCR, and TCRdb holds only the in-frame ones, with some missing. The table records around 350,000 clones, under 95% of them present only once. Specimen: peripheral blood, collected after recovery from COVID-19. The receptors come from a human donor who had recovered from COVID-19.

V usage is TRBV3-1 (or the pseudogene TRBV3-2) and J usage is TRBJ2-5, with 7 bases matching TRBD2. The CDR3 contains 18 residues. Germline values: CDR1 LGHDT, CDR2 YNNKEL (reference sequence). V was clipped by 7 bases and J by 0 bases; unmatched bases: 17. The CDR3 DNA reads TGTGCCAGCACCCGCACCGAGGAACGGCGGGGGAACCAAGAGACCCAGTACTTC. Its translation is CASTRTEERRGNQETQYF.

This chain links TRBV5-1 with TRBJ2-1; D unresolved. Germline values: CDR1 SGHRS, CDR2 YFSETQ. The CDR3 has 13 residues. Deletions cut 7 bases from V and 0 bases from J, with 8 bases between. The CDR3 loop is CASYFSSYNEQFF. The CDR3 DNA sequence: TGCGCCAGCTACTTTAGCTCCTACAATGAGCAGTTCTTC.

The chain is built from TRBV25-1 and TRBJ1-2, with D uncertain. V lost 2 bases and J lost 8, with 27 bases in between. Germline CDR1 and CDR2: MGHDK and SYGVNS. The CDR3 runs 18 residues. In DNA form, the CDR3 reads TGTGCCAGCAGTGAAGGGATTGGGGAAGAACCTAGGAGATGGGGCTACACCTTC. This translates into CASSEGIGEEPRRWGYTF.

The chain combines TRBV9 with TRBJ2-3; D unclear. Trimming left V 0 bases short and J 1 base short, with 6 bases between. The CDR3 loop spans 14 amino acids. CDR1 is SGDLS and CDR2 is YYNGEE in the germline V gene. CDR3 amino acids: CASSVEKRTDTQYF. DNA for the CDR3: TGTGCCAGCAGCGTAGAAAAACGCACAGATACGCAGTATTTT.

About this clone itself: Other DNA variants within this sample encode the same CDR3. V usage is TRBV5-1 and J usage is TRBJ2-1, with 8 bases aligning to TRBD2. Germline V gene sequence: CDR1 SGHRS, CDR2 YFSETQ. The CDR3 length is 14 residues. The V segment lost 7 bases and the J segment 3 bases; nucleotides outside the gene matches: 6. The CDR3 here is CASGPGLDYNEQFF. The CDR3, as DNA: TGCGCCAGCGGGCCGGGACTAGACTACAATGAGCAGTTCTTC.

The rearrangement links TRBV24-1 to TRBJ2-1, with TRBD2 identical over 7 bases. The J segment lost 5 bases and the V segment lost 4 bases, leaving 4 bases of the junction unmatched. CDR1 is KGHDR, CDR2 SFDVKD, per germline. The CDR3 has 14 amino acids. The CDR3 is CATSEGDYHNEQFF. The CDR3 DNA sequence: TGTGCCACCAGTGAGGGGGACTACCACAATGAGCAGTTCTTC.

V gene TRBV7-2 combines with J gene TRBJ2-7; 9 bases are a match to TRBD2. The CDR3 totals 15 residues. Germline values: CDR1 SGHTA, CDR2 FQGNSA. The V gene end was trimmed by 1 base and the J gene end by 4 bases; junction bases not matched to a gene: 5. This CDR3 is CASSLVATSGYEQYF. CDR3 DNA: TGTGCCAGCAGCTTAGTTGCGACTAGCGGATACGAGCAGTACTTC.

This clone showed up just once. The chain couples TRBV5-6 to TRBJ1-4; TRBD1 might be the D (5 bases). Germline lookup yields CDR1 SGHDT and CDR2 YYEEEE. Trimming removed 3 bases at V and 4 bases at J, with 19 bases between. This CDR3 is built from 17 residues. The CDR3 nucleotides read TGTGCCAGCAGCTCCTGGGTGGGAGAGGGGATTAATGAAAAACTGTTTTTT. Translating it yields CASSSWVGEGINEKLFF.

V is TRBV6-5 and J is TRBJ1-1; D is ambiguous. The CDR3 is made up of 13 amino acids. Trimming cost V 11 bases and J 0 bases, with 13 bases left between them. CDR1 is MNHEY, CDR2 SVGAGI, per germline. The CDR3 loop reads CASTELVNTEAFF. DNA of the CDR3: TGTGCCTCAACGGAGTTGGTGAACACTGAAGCTTTCTTT.